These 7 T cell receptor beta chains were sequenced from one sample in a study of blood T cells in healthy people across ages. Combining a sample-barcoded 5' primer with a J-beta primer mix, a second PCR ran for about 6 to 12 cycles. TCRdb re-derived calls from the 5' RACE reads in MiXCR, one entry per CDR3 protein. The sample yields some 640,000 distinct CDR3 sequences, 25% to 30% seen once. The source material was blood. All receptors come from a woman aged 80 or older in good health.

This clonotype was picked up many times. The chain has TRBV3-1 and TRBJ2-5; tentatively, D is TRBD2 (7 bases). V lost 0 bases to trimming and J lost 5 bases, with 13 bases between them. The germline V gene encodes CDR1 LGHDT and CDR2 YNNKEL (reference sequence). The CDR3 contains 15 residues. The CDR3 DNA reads TGTGCCAGCAGCCAAGACCGCGGGGGCGGGGAGACCCAGTACTTC. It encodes CASSQDRGGGETQYF.

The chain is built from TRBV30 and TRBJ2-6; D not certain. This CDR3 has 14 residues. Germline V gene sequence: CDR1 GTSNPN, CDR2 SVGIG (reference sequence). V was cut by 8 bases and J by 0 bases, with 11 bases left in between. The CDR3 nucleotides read TGTGCCGGCCCGGGTAGCTCTGGGGCCAACGTCCTGACTTTC. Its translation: CAGPGSSGANVLTF.

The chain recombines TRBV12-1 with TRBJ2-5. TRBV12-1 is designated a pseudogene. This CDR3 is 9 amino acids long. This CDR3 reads CANPETQYF. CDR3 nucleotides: TGTGCAAACCCGGAGACCCAGTACTTC.

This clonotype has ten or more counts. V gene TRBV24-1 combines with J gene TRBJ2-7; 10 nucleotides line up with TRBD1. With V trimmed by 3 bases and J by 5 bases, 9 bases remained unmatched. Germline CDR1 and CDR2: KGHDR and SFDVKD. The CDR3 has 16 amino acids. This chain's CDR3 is CATSDKTGTGADEQYF. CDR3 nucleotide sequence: TGTGCCACCAGTGATAAAACCGGGACAGGGGCCGACGAGCAGTACTTC.

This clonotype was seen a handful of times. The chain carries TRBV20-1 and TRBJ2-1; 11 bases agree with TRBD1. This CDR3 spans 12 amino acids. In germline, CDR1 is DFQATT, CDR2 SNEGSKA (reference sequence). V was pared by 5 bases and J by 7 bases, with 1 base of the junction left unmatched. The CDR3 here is CSAGTGGNEQFF. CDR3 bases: TGCAGTGCTGGGACAGGGGGAAATGAGCAGTTCTTC.

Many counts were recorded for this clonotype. This CDR3 reads CASSGRTENYGYTF. The CDR3 DNA reads TGTGCCAGCAGTGGGCGGACGGAGAACTATGGCTACACCTTC. This chain links TRBV6-1 with TRBJ1-2; no definite D call. The V gene lost 4 bases and the J gene lost 2 bases, with 11 bases spanning the gap. Germline V gene data show CDR1 as MNHNS and CDR2 as SASEGT. This CDR3 is 14 amino acids long.

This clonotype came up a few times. In DNA form, the CDR3 reads TGTGCCAGCAGCTTAGGACCGATACCCACCGGGGAGCTGTTTTTT. Residues: CASSLGPIPTGELFF. V is TRBV5-6 and J is TRBJ2-2; D not resolved. CDR1 and CDR2 from the germline V gene are SGHDT and YYEEEE. The CDR3 spans 15 residues. V lost 2 bases to trimming and J lost 4 bases, with 12 bases between them.